The text below deals with one T cell receptor beta chain. The antigen is not known. The data are from a study of response to subunit inactivated influenza vaccine. General study results and limits: That few new T cells are recruited by each seasonal influenza vaccination was the authors' suggestion.

TCRdb redid the calling of the RT-PCR reads with MiXCR, one entry per CDR3 protein. The data contain about 700,000 distinct CDR3 sequences, roughly 13% of them seen just once; the ten biggest clones take up 6% to 7%. V shed 2 bases and J shed 3 bases, with 12 bases lying between them. This CDR3 contains 14 residues. CDR1 is SGHDT, CDR2 YYEEEE, per germline. The specimen comprised PBMCs from blood, sampled around 14 days before vaccination. This chain connects TRBV5-6 to TRBJ2-7; no reliable D call. The sequence derives from a man aged 45-60 years who received an inactivated influenza vaccine. CDR3 amino acids: CASSLWTLNYEQYF. In DNA, the CDR3 is TGTGCCAGCAGCTTATGGACCTTAAACTACGAGCAGTACTTC.